This T cell receptor (beta chain) was documented in a study of blood T cell repertoires in COVID-19. TCRdb's copy holds only in-frame clones and misses some; the assay was immunoSEQ multiplex PCR. Seen here are tens of thousands of clones, 88% observed once, and the top ten hold about 3%. This TCR came from a human donor in a cohort sampled during active COVID-19. What was sequenced was peripheral blood.

CDR3 amino acids: CASSHQDRGPAAIQYF. In DNA, the CDR3 is TGTGCCAGCAGCCACCAGGACAGGGGCCCTGCCGCCATTCAGTACTTC. This chain joins TRBV3-1 (or the pseudogene TRBV3-2) and TRBJ2-4; TRBD1 agrees at 9 bases. The CDR3 runs to 16 residues. After removal of 3 bases from V and 9 bases from J, the junction contained 12 bases not matched to a gene. Germline V gene lookup returns CDR1 LGHDT and CDR2 YNNKEL (reference sequence).